Listed below are T cell receptor beta chains from one sample, sequenced in a study of T cell responses to AZD1222 COVID-19 vaccine. Assay used: immunoSEQ multiplex PCR; TCRdb lists only in-frame clones, some missing. The sample gives about 190,000 clones, 85% to 95% of which show up once; 1% to 1.5% is in the top ten. Source: peripheral blood, taken on day 0 of AZD1222 vaccination. These receptors came from an adult in good health. Each CDR3 is given with its conserved first and last residue.

v_gene: TRBV5-4
j_gene: TRBJ2-3
CDR3aa: CASSLVIAGDTTDTQYF

v_gene: TRBV19
j_gene: TRBJ1-6
CDR3aa: CARETGRTYNSPLHF

v_gene: TRBV7-2
j_gene: TRBJ2-7
CDR3aa: CASSIGTGGQYEQYF

v_gene: TRBV6-2/TRBV6-3
j_gene: TRBJ1-2
CDR3aa: CASSWDRNYGYTF

v_gene: TRBV19
j_gene: TRBJ2-3
CDR3aa: CASRGNRQYQDTQYF

v_gene: TRBV4-2
j_gene: TRBJ1-2
CDR3aa: CASSQPLFGQGGGYTF

v_gene: TRBV7-2
j_gene: TRBJ1-5
CDR3aa: CASSLGSGLSNQPQHF

v_gene: TRBV2
j_gene: TRBJ2-5
CDR3aa: CASSEGLAGGKETQYF

v_gene: TRBV6-2/TRBV6-3
j_gene: TRBJ1-1
CDR3aa: CASSYKGSNTEAFF

v_gene: TRBV2
j_gene: TRBJ1-2
CDR3aa: CASSEFVQGRGYTF

v_gene: TRBV2
j_gene: TRBJ2-7
CDR3aa: CASSVSSGGDYEQYF

v_gene: TRBV2
j_gene: TRBJ1-1
CDR3aa: CASSDLGGNTEAFF

v_gene: TRBV5-4
j_gene: TRBJ2-5
CDR3aa: CASSLAGPAEETQYF

v_gene: TRBV12-3/TRBV12-4
j_gene: TRBJ1-2
CDR3aa: CASSGTGVGYTF

v_gene: TRBV12-3/TRBV12-4
j_gene: TRBJ1-1
CDR3aa: CASSRQMNTEAFF

v_gene: TRBV19
j_gene: TRBJ1-2
CDR3aa: CASKFAGNYGYTF

v_gene: TRBV30
j_gene: TRBJ2-1
CDR3aa: CAWSQRGGMSYNEQFF